This note documents a single T cell receptor beta chain sequence. Since a much larger clone is just one base distant, this may be a read error. This record comes from a study of T cells in Graves' hyperthyroidism and ophthalmopathy. Germline CDR1 and CDR2: SGHAT and FQNNGV. The CDR3 is 15 amino acids. Regions amplified from RNA transcripts were the TCR beta CDR3 regions. HTBI primers were used for first-round RT-PCR of the TCR CDR3. Using its own MiXCR run on the multiplex PCR reads, TCRdb lists one record per CDR3 protein. The repertoire holds 300,000 to 350,000 distinct CDR3 sequences, with approximately 15% as singletons. Diagnostic assessment was based on clinical symptoms, serum thyroxine and TRAb, thyroid ultrasound and orbital computed tomography.

The specimen was blood. The rearrangement links TRBV11-2 to TRBJ2-2; 8 nucleotides agree with TRBD2. The clonotype comes from a man aged 30 to 45 with Graves' hyperthyroidism. The CDR3: CASSPAGENTGELVF. The CDR3, as DNA: TGTGCCAGCAGCCCAGCGGGAGAGAACACCGGGGAGCTGGTTTTT.